What follows is one T cell receptor beta chain and its context. Antigen: not known. The data were produced by immunoSEQ multiplex PCR, yet TCRdb's version contains in-frame clones alone and is incomplete. Of approximately 420,000 clones in the sample, around nine tenths were seen once. The sample is drawn from a study of Ad26.COV2.S vaccination and SARS-CoV-2 variants. The overall study: Ad26.COV2.S given intramuscularly, once or twice 56 days apart. Study-wide findings and caveats: Assessments of TCR breadth and depth may have underestimated the total T cell responses.

Indicated treatment: some 19 received Ad26.COV2.S at low or high dose, single or two shots; roughly five received placebo; per-sample allocation not given. After the first vaccine or placebo injection, samples were drawn on day 63. The administered vaccine (an Ad26 vector) expressed Wuhan-strain SARS-CoV-2 spike. The sequence came from a person between 18 and 65 years old who received the Ad26.COV2.S COVID-19 vaccine or a placebo. This material consisted of peripheral blood, taken in a trial of Ad26.COV2.S vaccine versus placebo.

CDR3 sequence reads: CASSPGQGFSYNEQFF. The DNA of the CDR3 is TGTGCCAGCAGCCCGGGACAGGGTTTTTCCTACAATGAGCAGTTCTTC. J is TRBJ2-1 and V is TRBV7-9; 9 bases are a match to TRBD1. Germline CDR1 SEHNR, CDR2 FQNEAQ (reference sequence). After removal of 5 bases from V and 1 base from J, the junction contained 6 bases not matched to a gene. CDR3 length: 16 residues. The full variable domain, its missing parts supplied by reference TRBV7-9 and TRBJ2-1, is DTGVSQNPRHKITKRGQNVTFRCDPISEHNRLYWYRQTLGQGPEFLTYFQNEAQLEKSRLLSDRFSAERPKGSFSTLEIQRTEQGDSAMYLCASSPGQGFSYNEQFFGPGTRLTVL.